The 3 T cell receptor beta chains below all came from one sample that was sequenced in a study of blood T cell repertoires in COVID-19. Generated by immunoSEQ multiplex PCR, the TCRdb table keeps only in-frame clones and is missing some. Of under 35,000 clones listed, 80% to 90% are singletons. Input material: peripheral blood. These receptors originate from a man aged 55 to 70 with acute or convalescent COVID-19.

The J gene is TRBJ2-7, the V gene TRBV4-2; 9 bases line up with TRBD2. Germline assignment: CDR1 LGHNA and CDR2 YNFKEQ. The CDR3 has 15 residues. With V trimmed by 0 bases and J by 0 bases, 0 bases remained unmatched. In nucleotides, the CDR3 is TGTGCCAGCAGCCAAGATAGCGGGAGCTCCTACGAGCAGTACTTC. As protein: CASSQDSGSSYEQYF.

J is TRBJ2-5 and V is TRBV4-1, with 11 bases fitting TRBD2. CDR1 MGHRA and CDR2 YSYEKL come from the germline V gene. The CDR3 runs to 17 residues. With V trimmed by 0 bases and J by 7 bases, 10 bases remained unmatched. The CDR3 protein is CASSQEGLAGGSGTQYF. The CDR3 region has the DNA TGCGCCAGCAGCCAAGAAGGGCTAGCGGGAGGTTCGGGGACCCAGTACTTC.

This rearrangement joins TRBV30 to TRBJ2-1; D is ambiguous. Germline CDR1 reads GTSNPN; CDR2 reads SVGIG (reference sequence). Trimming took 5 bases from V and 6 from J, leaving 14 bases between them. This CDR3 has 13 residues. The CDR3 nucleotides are TGTGCCTGGGCTACTCTAGAGAGCAATGAGCAGTTCTTC. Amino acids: CAWATLESNEQFF.